Sequencing of this T cell receptor beta chain was carried out in a study of T cell repertoires in cytomegalovirus infection. Across the whole study: Public TCR beta signatures indicated both CMV infection and matching HLA type.

TCRdb reanalysed the reads using MiXCR and keeps one entry per CDR3 protein. Among under 300,000 distinct CDR3 sequences listed, over 15% were seen once. General study results and limits: Of the TCR beta families, the public ones yielded a cumulative frequency that identified carriers of CMV plus the relevant HLA. Dominating the ex vivo response were HLA-C-restricted CMV-specific TCR beta clonotypes.

The CDR3 contains 16 residues. Germline CDR1 is LNHNV and CDR2 is YYDKDF (reference sequence). V lost 0 bases and J 4 bases, leaving 13 bases between the germline ends. Points on this clonotype: Its cognate antigen is unknown.

The specimen sequenced was CD8+ T cells from PBMCs. The sequence was obtained from a human donor in good health (CMV status not recorded). Some clones in this sample may be carry-over from other donors' samples. The chain uses TRBV15 and TRBJ2-1, with D perhaps TRBD2 (6 bases). CDR3 sequence reads: CATSREGGDPYNEQFF. CDR3 nucleotide sequence: TGTGCCACCAGCAGAGAGGGCGGGGACCCTTACAATGAGCAGTTCTTC.